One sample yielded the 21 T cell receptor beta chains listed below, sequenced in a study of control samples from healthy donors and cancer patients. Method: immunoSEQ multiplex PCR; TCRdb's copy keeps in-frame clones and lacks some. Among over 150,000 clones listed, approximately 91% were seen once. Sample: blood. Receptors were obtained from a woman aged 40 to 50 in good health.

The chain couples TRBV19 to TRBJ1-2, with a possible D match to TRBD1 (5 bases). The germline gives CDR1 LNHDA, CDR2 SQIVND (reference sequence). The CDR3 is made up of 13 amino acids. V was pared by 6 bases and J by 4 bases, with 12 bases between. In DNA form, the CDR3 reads TGTGCCAGTAGCCCCACGACAGTCTATGGCTACACCTTC. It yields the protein CASSPTTVYGYTF. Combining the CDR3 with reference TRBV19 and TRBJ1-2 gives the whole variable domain DGGITQSPKYLFRKEGQNVTLSCEQNLNHDAMYWYRQDPGQGLRLIYYSQIVNDFQKGDIAEGYSVSREKKESFPLTVTSAQKNPTAFYLCASSPTTVYGYTFGSGTRLTVV.

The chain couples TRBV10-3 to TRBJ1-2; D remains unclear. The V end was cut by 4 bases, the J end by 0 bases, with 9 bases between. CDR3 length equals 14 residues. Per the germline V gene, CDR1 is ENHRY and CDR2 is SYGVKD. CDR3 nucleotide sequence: TGTGCCATCAGTGTGCTGTCCGCTAACTATGGCTACACCTTC. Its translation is CAISVLSANYGYTF.

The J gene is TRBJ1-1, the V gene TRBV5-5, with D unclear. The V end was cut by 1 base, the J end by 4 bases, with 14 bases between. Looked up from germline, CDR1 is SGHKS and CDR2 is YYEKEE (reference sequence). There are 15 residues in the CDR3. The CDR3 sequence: CASSLQPGFGTEAFF. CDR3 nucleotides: TGTGCCAGCAGCTTGCAACCAGGTTTTGGCACTGAAGCTTTCTTT.

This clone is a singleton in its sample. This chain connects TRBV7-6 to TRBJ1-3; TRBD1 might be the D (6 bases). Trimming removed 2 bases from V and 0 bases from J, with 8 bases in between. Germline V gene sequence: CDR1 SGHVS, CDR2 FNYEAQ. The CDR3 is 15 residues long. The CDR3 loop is CASSLRTDSGNTIYF. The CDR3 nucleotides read TGTGCCAGCAGCTTAAGGACAGACTCTGGAAACACCATATATTTT.

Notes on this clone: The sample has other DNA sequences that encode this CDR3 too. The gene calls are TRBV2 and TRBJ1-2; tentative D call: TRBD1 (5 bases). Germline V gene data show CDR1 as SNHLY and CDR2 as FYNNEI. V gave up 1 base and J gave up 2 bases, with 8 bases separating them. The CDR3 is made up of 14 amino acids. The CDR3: CASSEEEGNYGYTF. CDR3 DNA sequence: TGTGCCAGCAGTGAAGAGGAGGGGAACTATGGCTACACCTTC.

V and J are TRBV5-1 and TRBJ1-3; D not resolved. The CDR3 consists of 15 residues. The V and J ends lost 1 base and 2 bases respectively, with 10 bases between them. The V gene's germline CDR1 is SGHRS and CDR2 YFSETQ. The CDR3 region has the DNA TGCGCCAGCAGCTTGAGTCAGTCTGCTGGAAACACCATATATTTT. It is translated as CASSLSQSAGNTIYF.

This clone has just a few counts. CDR3 sequence: CASRQGVEQYF. The CDR3 DNA is TGTGCCAGCAGGCAAGGCGTCGAGCAGTACTTC. The V call is TRBV11-2, the J call TRBJ2-7; no reliable D call. Germline V gene data show CDR1 as SGHAT and CDR2 as FQNNGV. The CDR3 covers 11 residues. V was shortened by 6 bases and J by 6 bases, with 9 bases between the two germline ends. The whole variable domain, filled in from reference TRBV11-2 and TRBJ2-7, reads EAGVAQSPRYKIIEKRQSVAFWCNPISGHATLYWYQQILGQGPKLLIQFQNNGVVDDSQLPKDRFSAERLKGVDSTLKIQPAKLEDSAVYLCASRQGVEQYFGPGTRLTVT.

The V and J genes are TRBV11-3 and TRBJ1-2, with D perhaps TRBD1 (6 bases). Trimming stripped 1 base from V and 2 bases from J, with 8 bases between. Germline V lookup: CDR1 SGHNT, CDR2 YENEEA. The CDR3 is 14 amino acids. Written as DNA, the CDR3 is TGTGCCAGCAGCTTAGGGGACAAGAACTATGGCTACACCTTC. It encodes CASSLGDKNYGYTF.

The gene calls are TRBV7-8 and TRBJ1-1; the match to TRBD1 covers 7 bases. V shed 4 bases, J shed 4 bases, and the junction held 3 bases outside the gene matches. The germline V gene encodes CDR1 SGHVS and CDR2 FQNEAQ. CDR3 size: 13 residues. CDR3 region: CASSSRQGTEAFF. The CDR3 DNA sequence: TGTGCCAGCAGCTCCCGACAGGGCACTGAAGCTTTCTTT.

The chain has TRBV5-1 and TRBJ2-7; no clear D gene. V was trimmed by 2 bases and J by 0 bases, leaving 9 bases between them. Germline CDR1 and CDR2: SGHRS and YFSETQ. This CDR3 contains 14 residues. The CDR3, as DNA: TGCGCCAGCAGCTTTGAGACCAGCTCCTACGAGCAGTACTTC. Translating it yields CASSFETSSYEQYF.

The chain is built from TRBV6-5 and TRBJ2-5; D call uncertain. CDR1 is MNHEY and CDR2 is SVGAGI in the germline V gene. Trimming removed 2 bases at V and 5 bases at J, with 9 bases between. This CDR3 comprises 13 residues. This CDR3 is CASSYRLGETQYF. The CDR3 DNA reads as TGTGCCAGCAGTTACAGACTCGGGGAGACCCAGTACTTC.

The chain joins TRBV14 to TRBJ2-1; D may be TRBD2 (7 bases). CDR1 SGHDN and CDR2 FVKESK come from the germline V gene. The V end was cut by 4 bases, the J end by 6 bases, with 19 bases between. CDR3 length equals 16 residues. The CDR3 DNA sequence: TGTGCCAGCAGCCCCTGGGGGGGCTTAACGGGCAATGAGCAGTTCTTC. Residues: CASSPWGGLTGNEQFF.

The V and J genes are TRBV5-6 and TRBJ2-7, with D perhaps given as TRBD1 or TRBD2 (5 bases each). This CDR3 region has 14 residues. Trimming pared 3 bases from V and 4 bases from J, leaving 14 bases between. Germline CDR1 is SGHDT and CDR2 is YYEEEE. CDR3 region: CASSSLGVRYEQYF. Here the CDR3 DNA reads TGTGCCAGCAGCTCTCTGGGGGTCCGGTACGAGCAGTACTTC.

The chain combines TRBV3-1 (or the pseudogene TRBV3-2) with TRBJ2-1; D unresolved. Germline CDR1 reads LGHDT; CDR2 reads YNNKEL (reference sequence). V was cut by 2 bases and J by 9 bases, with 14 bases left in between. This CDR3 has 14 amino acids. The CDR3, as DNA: TGTGCCAGCAGCCAACATAACTCCTGGGCTGAGCAGTTCTTC. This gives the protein CASSQHNSWAEQFF.

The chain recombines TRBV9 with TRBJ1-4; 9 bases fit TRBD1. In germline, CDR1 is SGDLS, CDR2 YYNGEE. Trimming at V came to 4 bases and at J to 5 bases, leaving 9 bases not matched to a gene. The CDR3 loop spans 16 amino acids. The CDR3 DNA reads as TGTGCCAGCAGCCCTCTTCTGACAGGGGGAAATGAAAAACTGTTTTTT. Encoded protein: CASSPLLTGGNEKLFF. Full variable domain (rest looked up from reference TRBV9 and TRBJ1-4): DSGVTQTPKHLITATGQRVTLRCSPRSGDLSVYWYQQSLDQGLQFLIQYYNGEERAKGNILERFSAQQFPDLHSELNLSSLELGDSALYFCASSPLLTGGNEKLFFGSGTQLSVL.

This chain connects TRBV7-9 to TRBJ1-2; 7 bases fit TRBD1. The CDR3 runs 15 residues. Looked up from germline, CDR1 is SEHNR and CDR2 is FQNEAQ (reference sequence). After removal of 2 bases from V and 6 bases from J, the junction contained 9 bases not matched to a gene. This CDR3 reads CASSLLTGTEDGYTF. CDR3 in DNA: TGTGCCAGCAGCTTACTAACCGGGACAGAAGATGGCTACACCTTC. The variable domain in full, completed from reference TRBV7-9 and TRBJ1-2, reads DTGVSQNPRHKITKRGQNVTFRCDPISEHNRLYWYRQTLGQGPEFLTYFQNEAQLEKSRLLSDRFSAERPKGSFSTLEIQRTEQGDSAMYLCASSLLTGTEDGYTFGSGTRLTVV.

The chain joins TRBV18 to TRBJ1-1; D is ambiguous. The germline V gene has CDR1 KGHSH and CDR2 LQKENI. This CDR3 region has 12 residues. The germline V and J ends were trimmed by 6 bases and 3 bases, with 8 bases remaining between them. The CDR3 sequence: CASSLAHTEAFF. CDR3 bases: TGTGCCAGCTCCCTCGCGCACACTGAAGCTTTCTTT.

CDR3 amino acids: CASSYAGLNTEAFF. The CDR3 bases are TGTGCCAGCAGTTACGCAGGACTGAACACTGAAGCTTTCTTT. The chain employs TRBV6-5 and TRBJ1-1; no definite D call. This CDR3 region has 14 residues. The V and J ends lost 2 bases and 0 bases respectively, with 7 bases between them. CDR1 is MNHEY and CDR2 is SVGAGI in the germline V gene.

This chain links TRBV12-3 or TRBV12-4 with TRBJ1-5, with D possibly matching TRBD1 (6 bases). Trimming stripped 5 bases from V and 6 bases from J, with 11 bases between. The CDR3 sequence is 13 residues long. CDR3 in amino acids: CASSAQGAQPQHF. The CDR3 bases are TGTGCCAGCAGTGCACAGGGTGCTCAGCCCCAGCATTTT.

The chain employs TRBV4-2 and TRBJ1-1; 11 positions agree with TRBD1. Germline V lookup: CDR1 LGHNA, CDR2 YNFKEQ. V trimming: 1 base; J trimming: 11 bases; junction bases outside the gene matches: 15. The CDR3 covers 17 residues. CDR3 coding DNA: TGTGCCAGCAGCCAAGGAACCCGAGGACAGGGGGCCCCTTTGGCTTTCTTT. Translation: CASSQGTRGQGAPLAFF.

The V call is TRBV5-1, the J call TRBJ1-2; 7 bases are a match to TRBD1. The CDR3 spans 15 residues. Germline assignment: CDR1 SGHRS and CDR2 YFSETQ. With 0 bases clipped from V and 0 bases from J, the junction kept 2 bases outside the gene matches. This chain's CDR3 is CASSLGQGPNYGYTF. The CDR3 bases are TGCGCCAGCAGCTTGGGACAGGGCCCTAACTATGGCTACACCTTC.